This TCR beta chain was recorded in a study of T cell repertoires in cytomegalovirus infection. Study background: TCR beta signatures that were public indicated CMV infection and matching HLA type. Overall study results and limits: The cumulative frequency of public TCR beta families identified carriers of CMV plus the relevant HLA. The study found HLA-C-restricted CMV-specific TCR beta clonotypes dominating the ex vivo response.

As to this clonotype: The target antigen is unknown.

Trimming at V came to 8 bases and at J to 0 bases, leaving 8 bases not matched to a gene. The CDR3 loop spans 15 amino acids. The germline CDR1 and CDR2 sequences are ENHRY and SYGVKD. Each CDR3 protein gets one entry after TCRdb re-called the reads with MiXCR. The sample consists of a few hundred thousand distinct CDR3 sequences, about an eighth of them appearing once. This TCR came from a human donor in good health (CMV status not recorded). Some clones in this sample may be carry-over from other donors' samples. This rearrangement joins TRBV10-3 to TRBJ2-7, with 9 bases matching TRBD1. What was sequenced was PBMCs. The CDR3 DNA reads as TGTGCCATCGGGGAGACAGGGGGTTTCTCCTACGAGCAGTACTTC. It encodes CAIGETGGFSYEQYF.